This T cell receptor (beta chain) was sequenced for a study of blood T cell repertoires in COVID-19. Only in-frame clones appear in the TCRdb table, and some are missing; sequencing was by immunoSEQ multiplex PCR. This sample carries around 480,000 clones, about nine tenths of them seen once, and the ten largest clones take roughly 0.72%. This CDR3 has 14 amino acids. V was cut by 1 base and J by 3 bases, with 10 bases left in between. Germline CDR1 is LGHDT and CDR2 is YNNKEL (reference sequence). Turning to this clone: Other nucleotide sequences in the sample specify the same CDR3.

In assigning cohorts, the study relied on participant-reported clinical history. The source of this sequence is a woman aged 18-35 years who had recovered from COVID-19. The sequenced sample was PBMCs or T cells enriched from blood (not recorded which). J is TRBJ2-7 and V is TRBV3-1 (or the pseudogene TRBV3-2); TRBD1 is a possible D gene (7 bases). The CDR3 reads CASSQAGGSYEQYF. The CDR3 bases are TGTGCCAGCAGCCAAGCAGGGGGGAGCTACGAGCAGTACTTC.